A single sample is the source of the 7 T cell receptor beta chains below, sequenced in a study of T cells in localized non-small cell lung cancer. Libraries were prepared by immunoSEQ multiplex PCR; TCRdb keeps only in-frame clonotypes and omits some of them. This table holds tens of thousands of clones, 60% to 85% found once. Material: peripheral blood, obtained before any cancer treatment. The receptors were gathered from a man aged 40 to 70 with stage I squamous cell lung carcinoma.

The genes are TRBV5-6 and TRBJ1-1; D gene uncertain. Germline loops: CDR1 SGHDT, CDR2 YYEEEE. The CDR3 extends over 12 amino acids. Trimming left V 5 bases short and J 1 base short, with 6 bases between. In DNA form, the CDR3 reads TGTGCCAGCAGTGAAGGGAACACTGAAGCTTTCTTT. Its translation is CASSEGNTEAFF.

The chain is built from TRBV4-1 and TRBJ2-2; TRBD1 agrees at 8 bases. The length of the CDR3 is 16 residues. Germline CDR1 is MGHRA and CDR2 is YSYEKL. Trimming took 6 bases from V and 6 from J; bases not matched to a gene: 12. The CDR3 DNA reads as TGCGCCAGCAGTCGAGGACAGGGTGGGCATCCCGGGGAGCTGTTTTTT. This codes for CASSRGQGGHPGELFF.

The chain joins TRBV11-2 to TRBJ1-5, with 7 bases that match TRBD1. Looked up from germline, CDR1 is SGHAT and CDR2 is FQNNGV. The CDR3 sequence is 12 residues long. Trimming removed 5 bases from V and 13 bases from J; junction bases left unmatched: 8. CDR3 in amino acids: CASSRGQALQHF. As DNA, the CDR3 is TGTGCCAGCAGCCGCGGACAGGCCCTTCAGCATTTT.

The chain recombines TRBV7-3 with TRBJ2-6; 7 bases fit TRBD1. The ends lost 0 bases at V and 2 bases at J; junction bases unmatched: 1. This CDR3 is built from 16 residues. Germline CDR1 SGHTA, CDR2 FQGTGA. The CDR3 DNA is TGTGCCAGCAGCTTAACACAGGGGACTGGGGCCAACGTCCTGACTTTC. Its protein is CASSLTQGTGANVLTF.

The V and J genes are TRBV5-6 and TRBJ2-5; the match to TRBD2 covers 9 bases. CDR3 length: 14 amino acids. With V trimmed by 1 base and J by 7 bases, 5 bases remained unmatched. Germline CDR1 SGHDT, CDR2 YYEEEE. CDR3 sequence (DNA): TGTGCCAGCAGCTTGCCGAGCGGGGGGCCGACCCAGTACTTC. Its translation: CASSLPSGGPTQYF.

CDR3 loop: CATSRDSLREQYF. The CDR3 DNA is TGTGCCACCAGCAGAGATAGCCTTCGGGAGCAGTACTTC. The gene calls are TRBV15 and TRBJ2-7; D is unclear. Per the germline V gene, CDR1 is LNHNV and CDR2 is YYDKDF (reference sequence). V lost 0 bases to trimming and J lost 7 bases, with 10 bases between them. CDR3 length equals 13 residues.

This chain joins TRBV15 and TRBJ1-3; possible D gene TRBD1, 6 bases. Germline CDR1 reads LNHNV; CDR2 reads YYDKDF (reference sequence). This CDR3 region has 16 residues. V was shortened by 5 bases and J by 1 base, with 15 bases between the two germline ends. The CDR3 DNA sequence: TGTGCCACCAGCCGTACACAGACAGGTTCTGGAAACACCATATATTTT. Amino acid sequence: CATSRTQTGSGNTIYF.